The sample holds a few counts of the clone carrying this T cell receptor beta chain. Its antigen is unknown. The sample belongs to a study of T cells in Graves' hyperthyroidism and ophthalmopathy. Study-level findings and limits: Most thyroid clonotypes expanded above 0.001 appeared in blood too.

Germline V gene sequence: CDR1 MGHRA, CDR2 YSYEKL. Trimming cost V 4 bases and J 1 base, with 20 bases left between them. This CDR3 has 17 residues. Amplified TCR beta CDR3 regions came from RNA transcripts. Researchers ran a first-round RT-PCR on the TCR CDR3 using the HTBI primer set. Via MiXCR, TCRdb re-called the multiplex PCR reads, giving one row per CDR3 protein. Seen here are some 380,000 distinct CDR3 sequences, roughly 13% observed once, and the top ten hold about a fifth. The V gene is TRBV4-1, the J gene TRBJ2-7, with unresolved D. The specimen sequenced was blood. This receptor was obtained from a man between 25 and 39 years old with Graves' hyperthyroidism that later progressed to Graves' ophthalmopathy. The CDR3 region has the DNA TGCGCCAGCAGCCTGAGGCCCTCGACGCAGGATTCCTACGAGCAGTACTTC. Protein product: CASSLRPSTQDSYEQYF.